The source of this T cell receptor beta chain is a study of blood T cells in healthy people across ages. Each sample gave at least 7 million isolated PBMCs. The V gene lost 5 bases and the J gene lost 4 bases, with 16 bases spanning the gap. This CDR3 is 15 amino acids long. Germline V gives CDR1 SGHAT, CDR2 FQNNGV. For the second PCR, which ran for roughly 6 to 12 cycles, a sample-barcoded 5' primer and a J-beta primer mix were used. MiXCR, applied by TCRdb to the 5' RACE reads, yields one record per CDR3 protein. The table lists over 950,000 distinct CDR3 sequences, more than 30% of them singletons.

The J gene is TRBJ2-3, the V gene TRBV11-2, with D unresolved. This receptor was taken from a man aged 18 to 29 in good health. Source material: blood. In nucleotides, the CDR3 is TGTGCCAGCAGCCCCATGTCCCTCCCCCCAGATACGCAGTATTTT. Protein: CASSPMSLPPDTQYF.